The T cell receptor beta chain under discussion was sequenced for a study of neurological immune-mediated disorders. The team produced cDNA through 5'RACE using 10-nucleotide random UMIs. TCRdb re-called the 5' RACE reads through MiXCR, storing one row per CDR3 protein. The profile covers about 38,000 distinct CDR3 sequences, with almost 7.5% appearing a single time and roughly 5.6% taken by the ten largest. The table lists this clonotype with many counts. The sorted libraries involved the use of about 1 million CD4+ or CD8+ T cells. Per the germline V gene, CDR1 is MGHRA and CDR2 is YSYEKL. The CDR3 extends over 15 amino acids. V was pared by 4 bases and J by 7 bases, with 19 bases between.

The chain is built from TRBV4-1 and TRBJ1-2; perhaps TRBD1 as D (5 bases). The receptor was isolated from a man over 45 in good health. What was sequenced was CD4+ T cells from blood. The CDR3 DNA is TGCGCCAGCAGCCCCGAGGACGTCGTGAGGGGTGGCTACACCTTC. Residues: CASSPEDVVRGGYTF.